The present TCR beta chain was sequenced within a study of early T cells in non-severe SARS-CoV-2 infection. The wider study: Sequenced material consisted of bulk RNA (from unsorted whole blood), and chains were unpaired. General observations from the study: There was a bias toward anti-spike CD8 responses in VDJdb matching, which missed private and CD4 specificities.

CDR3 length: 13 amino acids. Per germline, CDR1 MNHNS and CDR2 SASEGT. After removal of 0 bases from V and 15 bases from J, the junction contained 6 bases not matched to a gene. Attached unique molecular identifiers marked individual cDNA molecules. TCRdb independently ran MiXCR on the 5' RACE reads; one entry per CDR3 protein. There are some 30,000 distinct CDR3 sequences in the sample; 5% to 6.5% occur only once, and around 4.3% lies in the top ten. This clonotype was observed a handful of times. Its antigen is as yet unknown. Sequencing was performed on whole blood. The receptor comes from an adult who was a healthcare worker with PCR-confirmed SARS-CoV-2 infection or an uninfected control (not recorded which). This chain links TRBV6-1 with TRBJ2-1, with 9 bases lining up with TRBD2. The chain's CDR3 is CASSEAATSGPFF. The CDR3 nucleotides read TGTGCCAGCAGTGAAGCGGCGACTAGCGGTCCGTTCTTC.